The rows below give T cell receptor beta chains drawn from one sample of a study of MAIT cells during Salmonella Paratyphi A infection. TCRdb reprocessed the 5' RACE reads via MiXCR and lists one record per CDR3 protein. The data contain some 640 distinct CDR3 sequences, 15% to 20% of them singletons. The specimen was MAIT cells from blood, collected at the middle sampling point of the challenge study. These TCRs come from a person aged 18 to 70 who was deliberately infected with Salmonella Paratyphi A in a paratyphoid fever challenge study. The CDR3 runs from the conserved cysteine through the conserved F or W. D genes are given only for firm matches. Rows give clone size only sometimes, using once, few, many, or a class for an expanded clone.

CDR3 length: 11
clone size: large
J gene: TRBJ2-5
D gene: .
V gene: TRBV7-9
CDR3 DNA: TGTGCCAGCAGCCCCCCGGAGGGCCAGTACTTC
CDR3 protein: CASSPPEGQYF

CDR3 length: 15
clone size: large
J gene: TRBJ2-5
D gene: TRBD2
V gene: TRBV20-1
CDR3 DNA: TGCAGTGCTAGGGCCCCACTAGCGCTTCAAGAGACCCAGTACTTC
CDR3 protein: CSARAPLALQETQYF

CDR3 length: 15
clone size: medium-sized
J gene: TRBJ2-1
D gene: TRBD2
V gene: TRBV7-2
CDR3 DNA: TGTGCCAGCAGCTTGTATAGCGGGGACTACAATGAGCAGTTCTTC
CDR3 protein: CASSLYSGDYNEQFF

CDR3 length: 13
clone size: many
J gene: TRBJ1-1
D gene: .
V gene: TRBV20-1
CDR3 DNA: TGCAGTGCTAGAGATTTATCCGACACTGAAGCTTTCTTT
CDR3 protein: CSARDLSDTEAFF

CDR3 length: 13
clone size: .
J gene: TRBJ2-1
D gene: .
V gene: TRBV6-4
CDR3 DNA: TGTGCCAGCAGTGCAGGGGACACCAATGAGCAGTTCTTC
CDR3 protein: CASSAGDTNEQFF

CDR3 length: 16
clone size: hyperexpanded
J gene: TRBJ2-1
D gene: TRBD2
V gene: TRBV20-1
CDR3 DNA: TGCAGTGCTAGAGATCTAGCGGGAGGGGACTACAATGAGCAGTTCTTC
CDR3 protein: CSARDLAGGDYNEQFF

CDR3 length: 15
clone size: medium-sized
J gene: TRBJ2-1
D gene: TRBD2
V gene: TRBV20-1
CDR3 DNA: TGCAGTGCTAGACCACTAGCGGGGGAGATCAATGAGCAGTTCTTC
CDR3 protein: CSARPLAGEINEQFF

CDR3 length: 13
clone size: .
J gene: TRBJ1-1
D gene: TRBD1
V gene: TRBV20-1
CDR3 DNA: TGCAGTGCAAAGGACAGGGCGGTCACTGAAGCTTTCTTT
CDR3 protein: CSAKDRAVTEAFF

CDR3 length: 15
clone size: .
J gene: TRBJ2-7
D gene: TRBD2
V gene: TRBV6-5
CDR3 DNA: TGTGCCAGCAGTTATTTGGCGGGGGGTTCCTACGAGCAGTACTTC
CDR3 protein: CASSYLAGGSYEQYF

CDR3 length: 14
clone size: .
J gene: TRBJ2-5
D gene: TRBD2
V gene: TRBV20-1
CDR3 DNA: TGCAGTGCACTACTAGCGGGGGGGCAAGAGACCCAGTACTTC
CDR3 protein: CSALLAGGQETQYF

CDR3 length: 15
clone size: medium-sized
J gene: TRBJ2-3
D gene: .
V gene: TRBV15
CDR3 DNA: TGTGCCACCAGCAGCGGGGCGGAAAGCACAGATACGCAGTATTTT
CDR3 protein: CATSSGAESTDTQYF

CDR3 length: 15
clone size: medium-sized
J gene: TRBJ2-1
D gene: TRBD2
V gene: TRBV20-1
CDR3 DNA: TGCAGTGCTAGTGAGGACGGGAGGGACTACAATGAGCAGTTCTTC
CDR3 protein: CSASEDGRDYNEQFF

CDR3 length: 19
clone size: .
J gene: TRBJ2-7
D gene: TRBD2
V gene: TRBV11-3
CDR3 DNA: TGTGCCAGCAGCTTAGAATCTAGCGGGGGACCTTGGAGGACCTACGAGCAGTACTTC
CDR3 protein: CASSLESSGGPWRTYEQYF

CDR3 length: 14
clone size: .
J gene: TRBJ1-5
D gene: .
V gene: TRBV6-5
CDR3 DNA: TGTGCCAGCAGTTACGCGGCAGAGGGACAGCCCCAGCATTTT
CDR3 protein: CASSYAAEGQPQHF

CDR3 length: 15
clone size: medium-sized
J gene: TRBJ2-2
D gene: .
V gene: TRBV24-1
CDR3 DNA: TGTGCCACCAGTGATTTGGTTTCGGAGACCGGGGAGCTGTTTTTT
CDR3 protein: CATSDLVSETGELFF

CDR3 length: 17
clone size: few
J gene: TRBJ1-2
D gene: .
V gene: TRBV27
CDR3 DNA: TGTGCCAGCAGTCCACTACCCCCGGGACGGACTAACTATGGCTACACCTTC
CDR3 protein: CASSPLPPGRTNYGYTF

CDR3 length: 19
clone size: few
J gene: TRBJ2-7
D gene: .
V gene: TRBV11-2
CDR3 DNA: .
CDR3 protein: CASSFYICSVPGRFYEQYF

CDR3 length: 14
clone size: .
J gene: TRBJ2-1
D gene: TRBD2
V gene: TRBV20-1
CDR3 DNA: TGCAGTGCTAGAGGAGCGGGATCGTATAATGAGCAGTTCTTC
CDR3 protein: CSARGAGSYNEQFF